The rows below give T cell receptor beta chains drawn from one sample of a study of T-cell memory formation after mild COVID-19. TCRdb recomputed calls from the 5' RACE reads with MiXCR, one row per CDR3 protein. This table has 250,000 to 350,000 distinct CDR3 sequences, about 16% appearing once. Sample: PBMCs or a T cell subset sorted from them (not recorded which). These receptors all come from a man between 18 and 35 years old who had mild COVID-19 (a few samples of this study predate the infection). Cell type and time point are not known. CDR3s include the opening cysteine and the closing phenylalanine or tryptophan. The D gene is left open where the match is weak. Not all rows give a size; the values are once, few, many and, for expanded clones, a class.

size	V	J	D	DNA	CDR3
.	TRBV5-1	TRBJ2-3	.	TGCGCCAGCAGCTTTAGTAGTCGCACAGATACGCAGTATTTT	CASSFSSRTDTQYF
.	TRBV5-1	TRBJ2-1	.	TGCGCCAGCAGCTCAAGGACTGCCTACAATGAGCAGTTCTTC	CASSSRTAYNEQFF
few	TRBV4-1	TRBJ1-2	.	TGCGCCAGCAGCCAAGAACAGGCTAGCTATGGCTACACCTTC	CASSQEQASYGYTF
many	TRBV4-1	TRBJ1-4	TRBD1	TGCGCCAGCAGCCAAGTGACAGGGGGCGGCTTTTATGAAAAACTGTTTTTT	CASSQVTGGGFYEKLFF
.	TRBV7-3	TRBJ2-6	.	TGTGCCAGCAGCTGGAGGGGTCCCCTCTCTGGGGCCAACGTCCTGACTTTC	CASSWRGPLSGANVLTF
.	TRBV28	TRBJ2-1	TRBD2	TGTGCCAGCAGCCCCACAGCGGGGGCGTACAATGAGCAGTTCTTC	CASSPTAGAYNEQFF
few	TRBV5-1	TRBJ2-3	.	TGCGCCAGCAGGCAGCGGTGGGATACGCAGTATTTT	CASRQRWDTQYF
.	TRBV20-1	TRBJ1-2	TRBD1	TGCAGTGCTAGAGAAAGGGGACAGAACTATGGCTACACCTTC	CSARERGQNYGYTF
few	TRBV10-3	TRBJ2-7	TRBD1	TGTGCCATCAGCCAGGGGGATTCCTACGAGCAGTACTTC	CAISQGDSYEQYF
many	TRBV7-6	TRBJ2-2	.	TGTGCCAGCAGCTTAGCGGGGTTCACCGGGGAGCTGTTTTTT	CASSLAGFTGELFF
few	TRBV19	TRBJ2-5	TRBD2	TGTGCCAGTAGTATCCTTATCGGTAGCGGGGAGACCCAGTACTTC	CASSILIGSGETQYF
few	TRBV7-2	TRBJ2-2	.	TGTGCCAGCAGCTTAGTCGGGACGGACAACACCGGGGAGCTGTTTTTT	CASSLVGTDNTGELFF
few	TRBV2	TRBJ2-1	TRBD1	TGTGCCAGCAGACGATCACAGGGGAAGAATGAGCAGTTCTTC	CASRRSQGKNEQFF
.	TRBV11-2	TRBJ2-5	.	TGTGCCAGCAGCTTCGTGGGGACAGAGACCCAGTACTTC	CASSFVGTETQYF
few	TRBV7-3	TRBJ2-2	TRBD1	TGTGCCAGCAGTACGAGGACAGGGAACACCGGGGAGCTGTTTTTT	CASSTRTGNTGELFF
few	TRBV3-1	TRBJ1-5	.	TGTGCCAGCAACCTGGGACACCGCAATCAGCCCCAGCATTTT	CASNLGHRNQPQHF
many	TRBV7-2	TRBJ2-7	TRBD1	TGTGCCAGCAGCTTCGGGACAGGGCGATACGAGCAGTACTTC	CASSFGTGRYEQYF
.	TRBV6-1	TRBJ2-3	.	TGTGCCAGCCGGAGGAGGCCTAGCACAGATACGCAGTATTTT	CASRRRPSTDTQYF
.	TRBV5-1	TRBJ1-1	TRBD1	TGCGCCAGCAGCCAGGACAGGGCCGCTGAAGCTTTCTTT	CASSQDRAAEAFF
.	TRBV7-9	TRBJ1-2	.	TGTGCCAGCAGCCCCCACATAACAGGGCGGAGAGGCTACACCTTC	CASSPHITGRRGYTF
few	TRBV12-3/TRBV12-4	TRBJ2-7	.	TGTGCCAGTACCTATTTCGGGGGCCCCTACGAGCAGTACTTC	CASTYFGGPYEQYF
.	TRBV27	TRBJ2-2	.	TGTGCCAGCAGTTTAGGCGGGGCGGGCGGGGAGCTGTTTTTT	CASSLGGAGGELFF
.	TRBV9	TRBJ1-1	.	TGTGCCAGCAGCGTCACACCTAACACTGAAGCTTTCTTT	CASSVTPNTEAFF
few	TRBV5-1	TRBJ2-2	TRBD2	TGCGCCAGCAGCGATCGAGCGGGGGGGAATCCTGCCGGGGAGCTGTTTTTT	CASSDRAGGNPAGELFF
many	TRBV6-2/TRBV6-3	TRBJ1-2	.	TGTGCCAGCAGTTACTCGGCCTACAGGGAGTACGACACCTTC	CASSYSAYREYDTF
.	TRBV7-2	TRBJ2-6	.	TGTGCCAGCAGCTTAGAGGTCTCTGGGGCCAACGTCCTGACTTTC	CASSLEVSGANVLTF
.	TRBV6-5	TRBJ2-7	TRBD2	TGTGCCAGCCGCGCCAGTAGCGGGGTACTCTACGAGCAGTACTTC	CASRASSGVLYEQYF
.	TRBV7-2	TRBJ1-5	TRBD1	TGTGCCAGCAGCTTAGGAGGCCAGGGGGCACAGCCCCAGCATTTT	CASSLGGQGAQPQHF
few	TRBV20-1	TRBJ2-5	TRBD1	TGCAGTGCTAGCCCTGGACAGGGGAGAGGGACCCAGTACTTC	CSASPGQGRGTQYF
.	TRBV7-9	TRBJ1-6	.	TGTGCCAGCAGCGCCCTCCCCGGGTCGAATTCACCCCTCCACTTT	CASSALPGSNSPLHF
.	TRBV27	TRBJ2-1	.	TGTGCCAGCAGTTTAATAGTACAGAACAATGAGCAGTTCTTC	CASSLIVQNNEQFF
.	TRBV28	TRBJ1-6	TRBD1	TGTGCCAGCAGCCAGCGGACAGGATTTAATTCACCCCTCCACTTT	CASSQRTGFNSPLHF
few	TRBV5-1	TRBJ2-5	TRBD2	TGCGCCAGCAGCTTGTCCCCGACTAGCGGAGAGACCCAGTACTTC	CASSLSPTSGETQYF
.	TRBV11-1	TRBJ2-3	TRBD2	TGTGCCAGCGGCGGGGGGATGACAGATACGCAGTATTTT	CASGGGMTDTQYF
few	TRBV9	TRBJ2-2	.	TGTGCCAGCAGCCCGAATTGGGGTATGGAGCTGTTTTTT	CASSPNWGMELFF
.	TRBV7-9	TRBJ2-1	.	TGTGCCAGCACCCCAAGGGGCGCCTACAATGAGCAGTTCTTC	CASTPRGAYNEQFF
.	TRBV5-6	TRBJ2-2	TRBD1	TGTGCCAGCAGCTTGGGACAGGGGGTCACCGGGGAGCTGTTTTTT	CASSLGQGVTGELFF
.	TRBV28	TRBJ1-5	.	TGTGCCAGCTCTAAGGACAATCAGCCCCAGCATTTT	CASSKDNQPQHF
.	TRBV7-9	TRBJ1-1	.	TGTGCCAGCAGCCAACGAACAAAAGCTTTCTTT	CASSQRTKAFF
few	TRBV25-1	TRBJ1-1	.	TGTGCCAGCCTAGACGGGACCACCTCCTTGACGGCTTTCTTT	CASLDGTTSLTAFF
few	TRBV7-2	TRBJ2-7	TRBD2	TGTGCCAGCCGGTGGGGGGGAACCTACGAGCAGTACTTC	CASRWGGTYEQYF
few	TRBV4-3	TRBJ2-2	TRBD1	TGCGCCAGCAGCCAGCGCGAGGGACAGGGGATCACCGGGGAGCTGTTTTTT	CASSQREGQGITGELFF
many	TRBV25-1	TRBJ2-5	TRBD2	TGTGCCAGCAGTGATCCGTTTTCGGGGGGAAAAGAGACCCAGTACTTC	CASSDPFSGGKETQYF
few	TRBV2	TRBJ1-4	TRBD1	TGTGCCACCCTCCCCGGGACAGGGGGGAAGAAACTGTTTTTT	CATLPGTGGKKLFF
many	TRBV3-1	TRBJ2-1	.	TGTGCCAGCAGCCAGACAGCGTCCTACAATGAGCAGTTCTTC	CASSQTASYNEQFF
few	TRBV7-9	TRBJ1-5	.	TGTGCCGTACCCGGGGACAATAATCAGCCCCAGCATTTT	CAVPGDNNQPQHF
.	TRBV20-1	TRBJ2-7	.	TGCAGTGCCCATCGGGGGTACGAGCAGTACTTC	CSAHRGYEQYF
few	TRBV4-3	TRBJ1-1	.	TGCGCCAGCAGCCCCCCGAAGGGGGAAGCTTTCTTT	CASSPPKGEAFF
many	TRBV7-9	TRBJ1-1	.	TGTGCCAGCAGCTTAGATTGGGGTCCTGAAGCTTTCTTT	CASSLDWGPEAFF
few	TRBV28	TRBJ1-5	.	TGTGCCAGCAGTACATCAGGGAGCGGGAGCAATCAGCCCCAGCATTTT	CASSTSGSGSNQPQHF
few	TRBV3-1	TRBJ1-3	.	TGTGCCAGCAGCCAAGCTGGGGGCTCGGGAAACACCATATATTTT	CASSQAGGSGNTIYF
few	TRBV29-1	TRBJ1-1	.	TGCAGCGTTGGCTACAGGCCTGAAGCTTTCTTT	CSVGYRPEAFF
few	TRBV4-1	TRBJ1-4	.	TGCGCCAGCAGCCAAGTCGGGACAACAAAAGAAAAACTGTTTTTT	CASSQVGTTKEKLFF
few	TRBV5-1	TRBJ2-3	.	TGCGCCAGCAGCGGCGTTTTTCCAGATACGCAGTATTTT	CASSGVFPDTQYF
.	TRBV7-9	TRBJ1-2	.	TGTGCCAGCAGCCCGCAGGTGCGTCGTCACTATGGCTACACCTTC	CASSPQVRRHYGYTF
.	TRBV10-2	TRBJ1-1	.	TGCGCCAGCAGGCTACCTTCGGGCACTGAAGCTTTCTTT	CASRLPSGTEAFF
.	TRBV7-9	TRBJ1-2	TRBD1	TGTGCCAGCAGCTCGACACTCCGGGACAGGGACTCTAACTATGGCTACACCTTC	CASSSTLRDRDSNYGYTF
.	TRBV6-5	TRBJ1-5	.	TGTGCCAGCGGGTGGGATCAGCCCCAGCATTTT	CASGWDQPQHF
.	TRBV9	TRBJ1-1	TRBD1	TGTGCCAGCAGCGCGGGACAGGCGAACACTGAAGCTTTCTTT	CASSAGQANTEAFF